A single sample is the source of the 20 T cell receptor beta chains below, sequenced in a study of blood T cell repertoires in COVID-19. Profiled with immunoSEQ multiplex PCR; TCRdb holds only in-frame clones, not every one. The data contain roughly 290,000 clones, around 90% of them singletons. What was sequenced was peripheral blood. The receptors were gathered from a woman aged 30 to 39 with COVID-19, enrolled during active disease.

The chain uses TRBV11-1 and TRBJ2-1; 9 nucleotides agree with TRBD2. Germline V CDR1 and CDR2: SGHAT, FQDESV (reference sequence). V shed 3 bases, J shed 4 bases, and the junction held 4 bases outside the gene matches. The CDR3 has 15 amino acids. The CDR3 region is CASSFSGSRYNEQFF. For the CDR3, the DNA is TGTGCCAGCAGCTTTAGCGGGAGTAGGTACAATGAGCAGTTCTTC.

The chain combines TRBV6-5 with TRBJ1-2; maybe TRBD1 (5 bases). Germline lookup yields CDR1 MNHEY and CDR2 SVGAGI. This CDR3 spans 13 amino acids. Trimming shortened V by 2 bases and J by 8 bases, and 12 bases separated the two germline ends. The CDR3 nucleotides are TGTGCCAGCAGTTACAGCCTCGGGGGGGGCTACACCTTC. Translation gives CASSYSLGGGYTF.

The gene calls are TRBV24-1 and TRBJ2-3; no clear D. The CDR3 is made up of 11 amino acids. Germline V gene lookup returns CDR1 KGHDR and CDR2 SFDVKD. The V end was cut by 5 bases, the J end by 4 bases, with 3 bases between. CDR3 sequence reads: CATSGADTQYF. The DNA for the CDR3 is TGTGCCACCAGTGGAGCAGATACGCAGTATTTT.

The chain employs TRBV5-1 and TRBJ1-4; a weak D match, TRBD1 (5 bases). CDR1 and CDR2 (germline): SGHRS, YFSETQ. Trimming pared 5 bases from V and 8 bases from J, leaving 16 bases between. This CDR3 spans 14 amino acids. CDR3 loop: CASSLGQGGEKLFF. CDR3 bases: TGCGCCAGCAGTTTAGGGCAGGGAGGAGAAAAACTGTTTTTT. The whole variable domain, filled in from reference TRBV5-1 and TRBJ1-4, reads KAGVTQTPRYLIKTRGQQVTLSCSPISGHRSVSWYQQTPGQGLQFLFEYFSETQRNKGNFPGRFSGRQFSNSRSEMNVSTLELGDSALYLCASSLGQGGEKLFFGSGTQLSVL.

This rearrangement joins TRBV7-9 to TRBJ1-1; 7 bases match TRBD1. The length of the CDR3 is 15 residues. V shed 4 bases and J 7 bases; nucleotides not matched to a gene: 12. Per germline, CDR1 SEHNR and CDR2 FQNEAQ (reference sequence). The CDR3 reads CASSSLTNRDSEAFF. The CDR3 nucleotides read TGTGCCAGCAGCTCTCTAACTAACCGGGACAGTGAAGCTTTCTTT.

On this clone itself: Other DNA sequences in this sample translate to the same CDR3. The V and J genes are TRBV19 and TRBJ1-1; 7 bases are shared with TRBD1. Germline values: CDR1 LNHDA, CDR2 SQIVND (reference sequence). The CDR3 length is 13 residues. The V and J ends lost 4 bases and 2 bases, in that order; junction bases with no gene match: 1. CDR3 protein: CASSRTGNTEAFF. In DNA, the CDR3 is TGTGCCAGTAGTAGGACAGGTAACACTGAAGCTTTCTTT.

The rearrangement uses TRBV28 and TRBJ1-2; D is undetermined. V lost 3 bases and J lost 8, with 19 bases in between. CDR3 length equals 15 residues. Germline CDR1 MDHEN, CDR2 SYDVKM. CDR3 amino acids: CASSFGLTSLGGYTF. CDR3 nucleotide sequence: TGTGCCAGCAGTTTCGGCTTAACTTCACTCGGGGGCTACACCTTC.

The chain uses TRBV6-2 or TRBV6-3 and TRBJ2-1; 7 nucleotides line up with TRBD2. The CDR3 is made up of 17 amino acids. The V gene end was trimmed by 5 bases and the J gene end by 7 bases; junction bases not matched to a gene: 17. The germline V gene has CDR1 MNHEY and CDR2 SVGEGT. The CDR3 here is CASSVGGGSGVINEQFF. The DNA for the CDR3 is TGTGCCAGCAGTGTGGGCGGGGGTTCGGGAGTCATAAATGAGCAGTTCTTC.

This chain joins TRBV7-9 and TRBJ1-5; no clear D. Trimming cost V 4 bases and J 5 bases, with 6 bases left between them. Germline CDR1 SEHNR, CDR2 FQNEAQ (reference sequence). The length of the CDR3 is 12 residues. CDR3 protein: CASSSDYQPQHF. CDR3 sequence (DNA): TGTGCCAGCAGCTCAGACTATCAGCCCCAGCATTTT.

This sequence joins TRBV6-5 and TRBJ2-5; D is perhaps TRBD1 (6 bases). There are 14 residues in the CDR3. V lost 7 bases and J 4 bases, leaving 16 bases between the germline ends. CDR1 and CDR2 from the germline V gene are MNHEY and SVGAGI. CDR3 sequence (DNA): TGTGCCAGCAAAAAAGAGGGGGTTCTAGAGACCCAGTACTTC. It codes for CASKKEGVLETQYF.

CDR3 amino acids: CASSSLTGPMNTEAFF. The DNA for the CDR3 is TGTGCCAGCAGTTCTTTGACAGGACCCATGAACACTGAAGCTTTCTTT. The chain employs TRBV27 and TRBJ1-1, with a possible D match to TRBD1 (6 bases). Germline CDR1 and CDR2: MNHEY and SMNVEV (reference sequence). This CDR3 region has 16 residues. V was clipped by 4 bases and J by 0 bases, with 15 bases between them.

J is TRBJ1-6 and V is TRBV6-5, with D unresolved. With 2 bases removed from V and 6 bases from J, the gap between germline ends came to 8 bases. The CDR3 has 14 residues. The germline CDR1 and CDR2 sequences are MNHEY and SVGAGI. Written as DNA, the CDR3 is TGTGCCAGCAGTTACGGGGAGGTTAATTCACCCCTCCACTTT. Residues: CASSYGEVNSPLHF.

This clone was detected only once. The chain has TRBV20-1 and TRBJ2-1, with D possibly matching TRBD2 (5 bases). The CDR3 covers 9 residues. Germline V gene sequence: CDR1 DFQATT, CDR2 SNEGSKA (reference sequence). Trimming removed 7 bases from V and 12 bases from J, with 10 bases in between. As DNA, the CDR3 is TGCAGTGATAGCCGGGGGCAGTTCTTC. This gives the protein CSDSRGQFF.

This clone was recorded only once. The gene calls are TRBV11-1 and TRBJ2-3, with 8 bases matching TRBD2. Trimming removed 3 bases from V and 2 bases from J; junction bases left unmatched: 7. CDR1 and CDR2 (germline): SGHAT, FQDESV (reference sequence). The CDR3 is 16 amino acids. CDR3: CASSLNGLAHTDTQYF. The CDR3 DNA is TGTGCCAGCAGCTTGAACGGACTAGCCCACACAGATACGCAGTATTTT.

J is TRBJ2-5 and V is TRBV7-3; D not resolved. CDR1 is SGHTA and CDR2 is FQGTGA in the germline V gene. The CDR3 loop spans 13 amino acids. The V gene lost 2 bases and the J gene lost 3 bases, with 7 bases spanning the gap. CDR3: CASSLSTEETQYF. For the CDR3, the DNA is TGTGCCAGCAGCTTATCCACAGAAGAGACCCAGTACTTC. Drawing the rest from reference TRBV7-3 and TRBJ2-5, the complete variable domain is GAGVSQTPSNKVTEKGKYVELRCDPISGHTALYWYRQSLGQGPEFLIYFQGTGAADDSGLPNDRFFAVRPEGSVSTLKIQRTERGDSAVYLCASSLSTEETQYFGPGTRLLVL.

This chain links TRBV6-5 with TRBJ1-5; the D gene is possibly TRBD1 (5 bases). Per the germline V gene, CDR1 is MNHEY and CDR2 is SVGAGI. Trimming cost V 0 bases and J 7 bases, with 7 bases left between them. The length of the CDR3 is 13 residues. This CDR3 reads CASSYSGVQPQHF. DNA for the CDR3: TGTGCCAGCAGTTACTCAGGGGTGCAGCCCCAGCATTTT.

The V gene is TRBV27, the J gene TRBJ2-7; TRBD2 is a possible D gene (6 bases). Germline CDR1 reads MNHEY; CDR2 reads SMNVEV (reference sequence). The V and J ends lost 6 bases and 7 bases respectively, with 16 bases between them. The CDR3 has 13 amino acids. Written as DNA, the CDR3 is TGTGCCAGCAGCGCCCTCGTAGGGAGGGAGCAGTACTTC. Protein: CASSALVGREQYF.

V and J are TRBV6-1 and TRBJ2-1; D gene ambiguous. CDR1 is MNHNS, CDR2 SASEGT, per germline. V was shortened by 2 bases and J by 9 bases, with 8 bases between the two germline ends. The CDR3 is made up of 12 amino acids. The CDR3 sequence is CASSEMIGEQFF. The CDR3, as DNA: TGTGCCAGCAGTGAAATGATCGGTGAGCAGTTCTTC.

V gene TRBV13 combines with J gene TRBJ2-2, with a possible D match to TRBD1 (6 bases). Germline values: CDR1 PRHDT, CDR2 FYEKMQ (reference sequence). The V gene lost 4 bases and the J gene lost 5 bases, with 23 bases spanning the gap. The CDR3 is 18 residues long. CDR3 sequence (DNA): TGTGCCAGCAGCTCAAACGGGAAGACAGGCCCCCGGACCGGGGAGCTGTTTTTT. Its protein is CASSSNGKTGPRTGELFF.

The chain uses TRBV7-3 and TRBJ1-1; D remains unclear. The CDR3 consists of 15 residues. Trimming took off 2 bases at V and 0 bases at J, with 10 bases between the two ends. CDR1 is SGHTA, CDR2 FQGTGA, per germline. The chain's CDR3 is CASSLGAGLNTEAFF. As DNA, the CDR3 is TGTGCCAGCAGCTTAGGTGCAGGCTTGAACACTGAAGCTTTCTTT.